Listed below are T cell receptor beta chains from one sample, sequenced in a study of sequential checkpoint blockade in melanoma. Clones were read by immunoSEQ multiplex PCR, and TCRdb kept only the in-frame ones, dropping some. Of about 20,000 clones in the sample, roughly four fifths were seen once. The sequencing here drew on CD8+ T cells sorted from blood (inferred from file names), taken from a patient given nivolumab and ipilimumab in sequence. The receptors originated from a human donor with melanoma. Both conserved end residues are part of each CDR3. The D gene is left open where the match is weak. Size values are once, few and many counts, or a class for expanded clones, and some rows have none.

clone_size,j_call,v_call,d_call,cdr3_nt,cdr3_aa
NA,TRBJ2-7,TRBV29-1,TRBD1,TGCAGCGTTGAAAGCGGGACAGGGGAAACCTACGAGCAGTACTTC,CSVESGTGETYEQYF
few,TRBJ1-1,TRBV19,TRBD1,TGTGCCAGTAGCCGGGACAGGGGCTATATGAACACTGAAGCTTTCTTT,CASSRDRGYMNTEAFF
NA,TRBJ1-6,TRBV18,NA,TGTGCCAGCTCCCTTAACGAACCGGGCTCCTATAATTCACCCCTCCACTTT,CASSLNEPGSYNSPLHF
NA,TRBJ1-5,TRBV5-3,NA,TGTGCCAGAAGCTTGGAATTCGGGACAACCCAAGCAAGCGGCTATAGCAATCAGCCCCAGCATTTT,CARSLEFGTTQASGYSNQPQHF
NA,TRBJ2-7,TRBV28,TRBD1,TGTGCCAGCAGCCTCCGGACAGGGAAAGACTATTACGAGCAGTACTTC,CASSLRTGKDYYEQYF
NA,TRBJ2-1,TRBV7-6,TRBD2,TGTGCCAGCAGCTTACTAGCGGGGGGAATCAATGAGCAGTTCTTC,CASSLLAGGINEQFF
NA,TRBJ1-3,TRBV7-9,NA,TGTGCCAGCAGCTTACTACAGGGCTCTGGAAACACCATATATTTT,CASSLLQGSGNTIYF
NA,TRBJ1-3,TRBV7-8,NA,TGTGCCAGCAGCCGATTAGCTGGAAACACCATATATTTT,CASSRLAGNTIYF
NA,TRBJ1-5,TRBV7-3,NA,TGTGCCAGCAGCTTAGAGGGAAATAGCAATCAGCCCCAGCATTTT,CASSLEGNSNQPQHF
NA,TRBJ2-7,TRBV19,NA,TGTGCCAGTAGTATAGGGACAGAGCAGTACTTC,CASSIGTEQYF
NA,TRBJ1-1,TRBV28,NA,TGTGCCAGCAGTAAGACACAGGCGAACACTGAAGCTTTCTTT,CASSKTQANTEAFF
NA,TRBJ1-2,TRBV5-1,NA,TGCGCCAGCAGCTCGGACTCTAACTATGGCTACACCTTC,CASSSDSNYGYTF
NA,TRBJ1-2,TRBV6-5,NA,TGTGCCAGCAGTTACAGATCGGGGGAGGGCTACACCTTC,CASSYRSGEGYTF
few,TRBJ2-1,TRBV28,TRBD2,TGTGCCAGCAGTTCTAAAGATCTCGACCGGACTAGCGTGGGGGTGGGTGAGCAGTTCTTC,CASSSKDLDRTSVGVGEQFF
NA,TRBJ1-6,TRBV6-1,TRBD1,TGTGCCAGCAGTGAAGCCAGGGGGCAAAAGGGTTCACCCCTCCACTTT,CASSEARGQKGSPLHF
NA,TRBJ2-2,TRBV7-7,NA,TGTGCTAGCAGCTTAGCGCTTCCAGGGAACACCGGGGAGCTGTTTTTT,CASSLALPGNTGELFF
NA,TRBJ1-5,TRBV9,NA,TGTGCCAGCAGCGCGGACAGCTATAGCAATCAGCCCCAGCATTTT,CASSADSYSNQPQHF
NA,TRBJ2-2,TRBV11-2,NA,TGTGCCAGCAGCCCGGCAGGGCCCCCCGGGGAGCTGTTTTTT,CASSPAGPPGELFF
NA,TRBJ2-3,TRBV4-3,NA,TGCGCCAGCAGCCAAGGCAGGGATACGCAGTATTTT,CASSQGRDTQYF
NA,TRBJ1-1,TRBV10-1,NA,TGCGCCAGCAGTGAGTCAGGGGGTACTGAAGCTTTCTTT,CASSESGGTEAFF
NA,TRBJ2-1,TRBV19,TRBD1,TGTGCCAGTAGTATACCCCTTCGACAGGGGTTATACAATGAGCAGTTCTTC,CASSIPLRQGLYNEQFF
NA,TRBJ1-5,TRBV7-8,TRBD1,TGTGCCAGCAGCTTACAGGGACAGGGAAACCAGCCCCAGCATTTT,CASSLQGQGNQPQHF
NA,TRBJ2-7,TRBV6-1,NA,TGTGCCAGCAGTGAAGAGCTACACCTTAACTACGAGCAGTACTTC,CASSEELHLNYEQYF
NA,TRBJ2-7,TRBV5-6,TRBD1,TGTGCCAGCAGCTTTGGACAGGGGGCACACGAGCAGTACTTC,CASSFGQGAHEQYF
NA,TRBJ2-2,TRBV5-8,NA,TGCGCCAGCAGCCAAGAGGGACACACTTCGAACACCGGGGAGCTGTTTTTT,CASSQEGHTSNTGELFF
few,TRBJ2-7,TRBV12-5,NA,TGTGCTAGTGGTTTGGTACGAGGGTACTTC,CASGLVRGYF
NA,TRBJ2-3,TRBV4-1,TRBD2,TGCGCCAGCAGCCAAGAAGGCGGGGGGGAGTACACAGATACGCAGTATTTT,CASSQEGGGEYTDTQYF
NA,TRBJ2-1,TRBV19,NA,TGTGCCAGCCAAGGGAGGAGCTCCTACAATGAGCAGTTCTTC,CASQGRSSYNEQFF
NA,TRBJ2-5,TRBV6-6,TRBD2,TGTGCCAGCAAGACTAGCGGGAGACATCAAGAGACCCAGTACTTC,CASKTSGRHQETQYF
NA,TRBJ2-1,TRBV19,TRBD1,TGTGCCAGTAGTACACGCGTGACAGGGTTCGATGAGCAGTTCTTC,CASSTRVTGFDEQFF
NA,TRBJ2-1,TRBV5-5,TRBD1,TGTGCCAGCAGCTGGAACGGCGACAGGGCGGATGAGCAGTTCTTC,CASSWNGDRADEQFF
once,TRBJ2-1,TRBV4-3,NA,TGCGCCAGCAGCCAAGATCTCGCGGGGGACATTTACAATGAGCAGTTCTTC,CASSQDLAGDIYNEQFF
few,TRBJ1-6,TRBV5-8,NA,TGCGCCAGCAGCCAAGATGGGGAGGGTGGAGGGTCACCCCTCCACTTT,CASSQDGEGGGSPLHF
NA,TRBJ1-1,TRBV5-8,TRBD1,TGCGCCAGCAGCCTCGACCTGGGACAGGGAAACACTGAAGCTTTCTTT,CASSLDLGQGNTEAFF
NA,TRBJ2-1,TRBV28,TRBD2,TGTGCCAGCAGTTTGGCTAGCGGGGGGCGGCAGTTCTTC,CASSLASGGRQFF
NA,TRBJ2-3,TRBV27,TRBD1,TGTGCCAGCACTCCGGGACAGGGTCTTACGGATACGCAGTATTTT,CASTPGQGLTDTQYF
NA,TRBJ1-6,TRBV7-9,NA,TGTGCCAGCAGCAATCAAAAGGCGGGGGGGAATAGATCACCCCTCCACTTT,CASSNQKAGGNRSPLHF
few,TRBJ2-5,TRBV27,NA,TGTGCCAGCAGTTTACAGGGGGAGACCCAGTACTTC,CASSLQGETQYF
NA,TRBJ1-4,TRBV7-8,NA,TGTGCCAGCAGCCGGGGGGGCGTCGAAAAACTGTTTTTT,CASSRGGVEKLFF
NA,TRBJ2-2,TRBV6-1,TRBD2,TGTGCCAGCGGGAGACTAGCGGGGGGAACCGGGGAGCTGTTTTTT,CASGRLAGGTGELFF
NA,TRBJ2-7,TRBV6-5,TRBD1,TGTGCCAGCAGTCAAGGACAGGGGCTCGAGCAGTACTTC,CASSQGQGLEQYF
NA,TRBJ2-7,TRBV6-5,TRBD1,TGTGCCAGCAGTTTGAGACAGGGTGGATACGAGCAGTACTTC,CASSLRQGGYEQYF
NA,TRBJ1-2,TRBV4-3,TRBD1,TGCGCCAGCAGCCAAGATTGGGACAGGGCAGTCTATGGCTACACCTTC,CASSQDWDRAVYGYTF
once,TRBJ2-7,TRBV6-1,NA,TGTGCCAGCAGACCCGGGACTTCCCTAGCCTACGAGCAGTACTTC,CASRPGTSLAYEQYF
NA,TRBJ2-1,TRBV7-9,TRBD1,TGTGCCAGCAGCACAGGGGTCCTGAGCCCCTACAATGAGCAGTTCTTC,CASSTGVLSPYNEQFF